This T cell receptor (beta chain) was identified in a study of breast tumors, draining lymph nodes, adjacent tissues. Study-wide points: Tumors had less TCR diversity than lymph nodes, more than nontumor tissue. The data were judged consistent with most tumor T cells coming from lymph node and expanding in tumor. Compared with basal-like, luminal-like tumors shared significantly more repertoire with nontumor tissue.

Samples came from axillary lymph nodes draining the breast cancer. Of note for this clonotype: Its antigen is unknown.

There are 22 residues in the CDR3. The germline gives CDR1 LNHNV, CDR2 YYDKDF (reference sequence). Germline trimming cut 3 bases from V and 3 bases from J; bases unmatched to any gene: 20. In TCRdb, the multiplex PCR reads were re-called with MiXCR into one record per CDR3 protein. The sample consists of about 270,000 distinct CDR3 sequences, under 35% of them appearing once. The chain recombines TRBV15 with TRBJ2-1, with 13 bases that match TRBD2. The clonotype was recovered from a female donor with breast cancer. Some clones in this sample may be carry-over from other donors' samples. Sequencing was done on a sample of axillary lymph node tissue. The CDR3 bases are TGTGCCACCAGCAGCTCCACGGGTGGACTAGCGGGAGTCAAGTATCGCTACAATGAGCAGTTCTTC. This translates into CATSSSTGGLAGVKYRYNEQFF.